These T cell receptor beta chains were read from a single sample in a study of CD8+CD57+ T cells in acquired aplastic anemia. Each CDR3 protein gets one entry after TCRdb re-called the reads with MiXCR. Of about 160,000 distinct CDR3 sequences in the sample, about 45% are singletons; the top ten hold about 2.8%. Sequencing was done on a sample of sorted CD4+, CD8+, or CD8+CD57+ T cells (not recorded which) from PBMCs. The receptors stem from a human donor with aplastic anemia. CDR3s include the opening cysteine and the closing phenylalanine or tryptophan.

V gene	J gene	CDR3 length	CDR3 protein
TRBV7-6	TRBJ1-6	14	CASSLAETNSPLHF
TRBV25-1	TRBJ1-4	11	CASRGVEKLFF
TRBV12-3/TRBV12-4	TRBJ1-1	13	CASTPQGWGEAFF
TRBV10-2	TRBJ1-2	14	CASSLYMDRDGYTF
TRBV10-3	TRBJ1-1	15	CAISDRTGENTEAFF
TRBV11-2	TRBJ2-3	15	CASSATSGRTDTQYF
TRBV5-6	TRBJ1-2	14	CASSSWGVDYGYTF
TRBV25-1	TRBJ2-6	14	CASSARPGANVLTF
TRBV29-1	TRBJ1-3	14	CSVRTGRNGNTIYF
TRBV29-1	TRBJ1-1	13	CSVGRQENTEAFF
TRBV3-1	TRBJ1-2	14	CASSQGTGTYGYTF
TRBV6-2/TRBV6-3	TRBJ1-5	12	CASSYLSQPQHF
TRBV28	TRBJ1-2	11	CASSAGYGYTF
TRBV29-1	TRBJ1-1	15	CSVARDTSTNTEAFF
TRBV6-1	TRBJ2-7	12	CASSPGPGRDLF
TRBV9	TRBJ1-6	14	CASSARTGNSPLHF
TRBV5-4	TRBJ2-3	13	CASSLRETDTQYF
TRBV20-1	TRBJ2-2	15	CSAVPGQRNTGELFF
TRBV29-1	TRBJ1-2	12	CSVGGSGGGYTF
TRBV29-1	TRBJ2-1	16	CSARHAQVSSYNEQFF
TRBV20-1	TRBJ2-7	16	CSASSPWDRVAYEQYF
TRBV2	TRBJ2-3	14	CASTERGSTDTQYF
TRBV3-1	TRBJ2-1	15	CASRTTSGSYNEQFF
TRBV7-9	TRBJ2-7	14	CASSFGTANYEQYF
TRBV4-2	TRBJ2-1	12	CASSQGFYEQFF
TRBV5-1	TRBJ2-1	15	CASSTDRYPSDEQFF
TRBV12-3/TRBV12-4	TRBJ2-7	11	CASSDRDEQYF
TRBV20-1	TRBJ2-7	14	CSAREGQTSYEQYF
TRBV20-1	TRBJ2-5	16	CSARDLSSGSQETQYF
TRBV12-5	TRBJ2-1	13	CASGFYRGFEQFF
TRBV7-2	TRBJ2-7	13	CASSSGTKYEQYF
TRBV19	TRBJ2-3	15	CASKSSGASTDTQYF
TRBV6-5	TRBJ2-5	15	CASSSLGLGEVTQYF
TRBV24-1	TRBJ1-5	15	CATSDSRTAVEPQHF
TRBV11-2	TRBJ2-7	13	CASSLDTFREQYF
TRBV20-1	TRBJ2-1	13	CSGGTGDFSEQFF
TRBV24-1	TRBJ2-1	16	CATSDRKGRSYNEQFF